Reported below is one TCR beta chain. Generated by immunoSEQ multiplex PCR, the TCRdb table keeps only in-frame clones and is missing some. The sample gives fewer than 200,000 clones, 75% to 90% of which show up once; 6.5% to 8.5% is in the top ten. The sample is drawn from a study of blood T cell repertoires in COVID-19. Overall study: Some COVID-19 samples were acute and others convalescent; all came from the United States, Italy and Spain.

The ends lost 4 bases at V and 3 bases at J; junction bases unmatched: 5. Germline V lookup: CDR1 SGHRS, CDR2 YFSETQ. This CDR3 spans 17 amino acids. Sequencing was done on a sample of peripheral blood. The gene calls are TRBV5-1 and TRBJ2-3, with 16 bases aligning to TRBD2. The TCR originated in a woman aged 70-85 years with COVID-19, enrolled during active disease. The CDR3 spells CASSMGLAGGPTDTQYF. DNA of the CDR3: TGCGCCAGCAGCATGGGACTAGCGGGAGGGCCGACAGATACGCAGTATTTT.